A selection of T cell receptor beta chains follows, all from one sample in a study of cytomegalovirus exposure and HLA in healthy donors. TCRdb's copy holds only in-frame clones and misses some; the assay was immunoSEQ multiplex PCR. The table includes under 200,000 clones, 75% to 90% detected once. The sample was PBMCs. The source is a woman aged 50 to 65 in good health and CMV-seropositive. Each CDR3 is given with its conserved first and last residue. The D gene is left open where the match is weak. The size of a clone is reported for some rows only, either as once, few or many, or as a class for expanded clones.

abundance: .
v_gene: TRBV7-2
j_gene: TRBJ2-1
d_gene: TRBD2
CDR3nt: TGTGCCAGCAGCCTCACTGGGACTAGCGGGGGGTACAATGAGCAGTTCTTC
CDR3aa: CASSLTGTSGGYNEQFF

abundance: once
v_gene: TRBV7-2
j_gene: TRBJ2-3
d_gene: TRBD2
CDR3nt: TGTGCCAGCAGCTTAGGTGATGAGGGACTAGCCGCCGATACGCAGTATTTT
CDR3aa: CASSLGDEGLAADTQYF

abundance: .
v_gene: TRBV10-1
j_gene: TRBJ2-7
d_gene: .
CDR3nt: TGCGCCAGCAGTGAGACGGACAGCACAGGGACCTACGAGCAGTACTTC
CDR3aa: CASSETDSTGTYEQYF

abundance: .
v_gene: TRBV30
j_gene: TRBJ2-5
d_gene: .
CDR3nt: TGTGCCTGGAGTGAGGACTGGCGTCTAGGGACCCAGTACTTC
CDR3aa: CAWSEDWRLGTQYF

abundance: .
v_gene: TRBV10-1
j_gene: TRBJ2-7
d_gene: TRBD2
CDR3nt: TGCGCCAGCAGTGATAGGGGGACTAGCGGGGGGATGTACGAGCAGTACTTC
CDR3aa: CASSDRGTSGGMYEQYF

abundance: .
v_gene: TRBV11-2
j_gene: TRBJ2-7
d_gene: .
CDR3nt: TGTGCCAGCAGCCCGCTATCGACTAGTCTCTACGAGCAGTACTTC
CDR3aa: CASSPLSTSLYEQYF

abundance: .
v_gene: TRBV15
j_gene: TRBJ2-5
d_gene: .
CDR3nt: TGTGCCACCAGCAGGGGACTGACCAGAGAGACCCAGTACTTC
CDR3aa: CATSRGLTRETQYF

abundance: once
v_gene: TRBV9
j_gene: TRBJ1-1
d_gene: .
CDR3nt: TGTGCCAGCAGCGTAGCTCCGAACACTGAAGCTTTCTTT
CDR3aa: CASSVAPNTEAFF

abundance: .
v_gene: TRBV28
j_gene: TRBJ1-5
d_gene: .
CDR3nt: TGTGCCAGCAGCCCGACAGGATATAGCAATCAGCCCCAGCATTTT
CDR3aa: CASSPTGYSNQPQHF

abundance: .
v_gene: TRBV5-1
j_gene: TRBJ2-7
d_gene: .
CDR3nt: TGCGCCAGCAGCTCGGGGATGACCTCCTACGAGCAGTACTTC
CDR3aa: CASSSGMTSYEQYF

abundance: .
v_gene: TRBV4-1
j_gene: TRBJ2-7
d_gene: .
CDR3nt: TGCGCCAGCAGCCAGAGCCGGGTTGACGAGCAGTACTTC
CDR3aa: CASSQSRVDEQYF

abundance: .
v_gene: TRBV9
j_gene: TRBJ2-2
d_gene: .
CDR3nt: TGTGCCAGCAGCGTAGGTGTTTATGCGTACACCGGGGAGCTGTTTTTT
CDR3aa: CASSVGVYAYTGELFF

abundance: .
v_gene: TRBV2
j_gene: TRBJ1-5
d_gene: .
CDR3nt: TGTGCCAGCACCCTCGAGGACAGATTCAATCAGCCCCAGCATTTT
CDR3aa: CASTLEDRFNQPQHF

abundance: .
v_gene: TRBV5-1
j_gene: TRBJ2-7
d_gene: TRBD2
CDR3nt: TGCGCCAGCAGCTTGGAACCTTGGGGGACTAGCGGACAGAATTACGAGCAGTACTTC
CDR3aa: CASSLEPWGTSGQNYEQYF

abundance: .
v_gene: TRBV6-5
j_gene: TRBJ1-2
d_gene: .
CDR3nt: TGTGCCAGCAGGGGAGATACTAACTATGGCTACACCTTC
CDR3aa: CASRGDTNYGYTF

abundance: .
v_gene: TRBV27
j_gene: TRBJ2-1
d_gene: TRBD2
CDR3nt: TGTGCCAGCAGTTTATCTGGACTAGCGGGAACCTACAATGAGCAGTTCTTC
CDR3aa: CASSLSGLAGTYNEQFF

abundance: .
v_gene: TRBV6-1
j_gene: TRBJ1-6
d_gene: .
CDR3nt: TGTGCCAGCAGTTATGAGGGGGTAAATTCACCCCTCCACTTT
CDR3aa: CASSYEGVNSPLHF

abundance: once
v_gene: TRBV25-1
j_gene: TRBJ2-1
d_gene: .
CDR3nt: TGTGCCAGCAGTGAAGATCTGCGTAGGGGGACCTACAATGAGCAGTTCTTC
CDR3aa: CASSEDLRRGTYNEQFF